The sequence of this T cell receptor beta chain was determined in a study of cytotoxic CD8 clonotypes in ibrutinib-treated CLL. The assay was immunoSEQ multiplex PCR, and TCRdb's table has in-frame clones only and misses some. The table includes around 310,000 clones, about 77% detected once. The V gene's germline CDR1 is MNHEY and CDR2 SVGAGI. The CDR3 has 14 amino acids. V dropped 0 bases and J dropped 7 bases, with 12 bases sitting between them. The gene calls are TRBV6-5 and TRBJ1-2; D remains ambiguous. The sequence derives from a human donor with chronic lymphocytic leukemia. The material was PBMCs, obtained before ibrutinib treatment. CDR3 nucleotides: TGTGCCAGCAGTTACTCGTTACAGATCACTGGCTACACCTTC. This encodes CASSYSLQITGYTF.